The 18 T cell receptor beta chains below were found in one sample sequenced in a study of blood T cell repertoires in COVID-19 (TCRdb year 2020). The library came from the immunoSEQ multiplex PCR assay. Entries here come from immuneACCESS through TCRdb and include only in-frame sequences with V and J called. Some clones fail to appear in such tables; in the studies checked, an unresolved V gene covers under half of the shortfall, and the cause of the remainder is unknown. This sample has 100,000 or so clones in its table, and 90% to 95% of those were observed once. Less than 5% of the sample rests with the top ten. Sequencing used peripheral blood. The receptors derive from a human donor with active COVID-19. The donor label of this sample is uncertain.

This clone was detected once. V gene TRBV28 combines with J gene TRBJ2-7; 8 bases are a match to TRBD1. The germline V gene has CDR1 MDHEN and CDR2 SYDVKM. Germline trimming cut 5 bases from V and 3 bases from J; bases unmatched to any gene: 3. This CDR3 contains 13 residues. The CDR3 protein is CASSGQGIYEQYF. DNA of the CDR3: TGTGCCAGCAGTGGACAGGGCATCTACGAGCAGTACTTC.

J is TRBJ1-2 and V is TRBV21-1; TRBD1, the D gene given by the table, was not confirmed from the DNA. TRBV21-1 represents a pseudogene. The CDR3 spans 15 residues. In nucleotides, the CDR3 is TGTGCCAGCAGCAAAACTACAGGGTCTAACTATGGCTACACCTTC. Translating it yields CASSKTTGSNYGYTF.

The CDR3 DNA reads as TGTGCCAGCCTGGGGGGAGCCTATGGCTACACCTTC. This codes for CASLGGAYGYTF. V usage is TRBV6-5 and J usage is TRBJ1-2; tentative D call: TRBD1 (5 bases). Trimming pared 8 bases from V and 4 bases from J, leaving 11 bases between. Germline V gene lookup returns CDR1 MNHEY and CDR2 SVGAGI. This CDR3 has 12 amino acids.

The rearrangement links TRBV20-1 to TRBJ2-5; no definite D call. Trimming stripped 3 bases from V and 4 bases from J, with 15 bases between. The germline CDR1 and CDR2 sequences are DFQATT and SNEGSKA (reference sequence). This CDR3 has 14 residues. Here the CDR3 reads CSASRVNSGETQYF. The CDR3 bases are TGCAGTGCTAGTCGCGTGAACTCCGGAGAGACCCAGTACTTC.

This clone was seen just once. J is TRBJ1-3 and V is TRBV11-3, with no clear D. The CDR3 is made up of 18 amino acids. In germline, CDR1 is SGHNT, CDR2 YENEEA. V was trimmed by 1 base and J by 0 bases, leaving 16 bases between them. The CDR3 DNA sequence: TGTGCCAGCAGCTTAGGACGCGGGCGGCGGCGCTCTGGAAACACCATATATTTT. This translates into CASSLGRGRRRSGNTIYF.

The rearrangement uses TRBV18 and TRBJ2-7; possibly TRBD1 for D (6 bases). The CDR3 is made up of 15 amino acids. Germline loops: CDR1 KGHSH, CDR2 LQKENI. V shed 5 bases and J shed 2 bases, with 16 bases lying between them. The CDR3 DNA is TGTGCCAGCTCAGACGGGACACCGAACACCTACGAGCAGTACTTC. As protein: CASSDGTPNTYEQYF.

This clone appeared once. Here the CDR3 DNA reads TGTGCCAGCAGTGGCGGGGACTCGAATGAAAAACTGTTTTTT. Residues: CASSGGDSNEKLFF. The chain carries TRBV2 and TRBJ1-4; D might be TRBD1 (5 bases). This CDR3 is 14 amino acids long. Germline V gene sequence: CDR1 SNHLY, CDR2 FYNNEI. V lost 4 bases to trimming and J lost 5 bases, with 11 bases between them. The whole variable domain, filled in from reference TRBV2 and TRBJ1-4, reads EPEVTQTPSHQVTQMGQEVILRCVPISNHLYFYWYRQILGQKVEFLVSFYNNEISEKSEIFDDQFSVERPDGSNFTLKIRSTKLEDSAMYFCASSGGDSNEKLFFGSGTQLSVL.

The V gene is TRBV4-3, the J gene TRBJ2-7, with D perhaps TRBD2 (6 bases). CDR3 length: 14 amino acids. Looked up from germline, CDR1 is LGHNA and CDR2 is YSLEER. V gave up 0 bases and J gave up 2 bases, with 8 bases separating them. CDR3 sequence: CASSQDRGTYEQYF. CDR3 DNA: TGCGCCAGCAGCCAAGATCGCGGGACCTACGAGCAGTACTTC.

V gene TRBV9 combines with J gene TRBJ2-1; the D gene is possibly TRBD1 (6 bases). Germline-derived CDR1 and CDR2 are SGDLS and YYNGEE. This CDR3 is 16 amino acids long. The germline V and J ends were trimmed by 3 bases and 0 bases, with 13 bases remaining between them. The CDR3 loop is CASSASQGLSYNEQFF. In nucleotides, the CDR3 is TGTGCCAGCAGCGCTTCCCAGGGGCTCTCCTACAATGAGCAGTTCTTC.

The DNA of the CDR3 is TGTGCCAGCAGCTCTCCGGTGCGCACAGATACGCAGTATTTT. Translating gives CASSSPVRTDTQYF. The rearrangement joins TRBV7-2 to TRBJ2-3; D remains ambiguous. Trimming shortened V by 4 bases and J by 1 base, and 9 bases separated the two germline ends. This CDR3 contains 14 residues. Germline CDR1 SGHTA, CDR2 FQGNSA.

The CDR3 reads CASSSGGQVRMNTEAFF. CDR3 bases: TGTGCCAGCAGCTCGGGCGGACAGGTGAGAATGAACACTGAAGCTTTCTTT. V is TRBV5-4 and J is TRBJ1-1, with 7 bases lining up with TRBD1. Germline V gives CDR1 SGHNT, CDR2 YYREEE (reference sequence). The CDR3 runs to 17 residues. The V and J ends lost 3 bases and 0 bases, in that order; junction bases with no gene match: 11.

The chain links TRBV27 to TRBJ2-3; 16 bases map to TRBD2. The J segment lost 4 bases and the V segment lost 10 bases, leaving 5 bases of the junction unmatched. Looked up from germline, CDR1 is MNHEY and CDR2 is SMNVEV (reference sequence). The CDR3 loop spans 15 amino acids. The CDR3 DNA reads as TGTGCCACCGGGACTAGCGGGGGGGCCCCAGATACGCAGTATTTT. Translated: CATGTSGGAPDTQYF.

The J gene is TRBJ2-2, the V gene TRBV5-1, with unresolved D. The CDR3 runs 15 residues. Germline values: CDR1 SGHRS, CDR2 YFSETQ. V was pared by 4 bases and J by 0 bases, with 10 bases between. The CDR3 here is CASSGVGSNTGELFF. In DNA, the CDR3 is TGCGCCAGCAGCGGTGTGGGCTCGAACACCGGGGAGCTGTTTTTT.

This chain uses TRBV4-1 with TRBJ2-7; 14 bases are a match to TRBD2. The CDR3 has 17 amino acids. The J segment lost 5 bases and the V segment lost 1 base, leaving 7 bases of the junction unmatched. The germline V gene encodes CDR1 MGHRA and CDR2 YSYEKL. The CDR3 DNA sequence: TGCGCCAGCAGCCAAGGGACGGGACTAGCGGGGGAACACGAGCAGTACTTC. It specifies CASSQGTGLAGEHEQYF.

V and J are TRBV29-1 and TRBJ1-2; the D is unclear. The CDR3 has 13 amino acids. Germline V CDR1 and CDR2: SQVTM, ANQGSEA. V was cut by 3 bases and J by 0 bases, with 8 bases left in between. Here the CDR3 DNA reads TGCAGCGTTGACGCAGTGACTAACTATGGCTACACCTTC. Protein sequence: CSVDAVTNYGYTF.

As for this clone: At the DNA level, this CDR3 is encoded by other sequences in the same sample as well. The chain employs TRBV2 and TRBJ2-5; D uncertain. The germline CDR1 and CDR2 sequences are SNHLY and FYNNEI. V was cut by 4 bases and J by 0 bases, with 6 bases left in between. This CDR3 comprises 13 residues. CDR3 residues: CASSVGYQETQYF. The CDR3 DNA follows: TGTGCCAGCAGTGTTGGCTACCAAGAGACCCAGTACTTC.

The chain employs TRBV5-6 and TRBJ2-7; possible D gene TRBD1, 6 bases. Germline-derived CDR1 and CDR2 are SGHDT and YYEEEE. The ends were cut back, 3 bases at V and 6 bases at J, with 31 bases in the middle. The CDR3 has 19 residues. CDR3 loop: CASSSIRGPTTPEGSEQYF. The DNA for the CDR3 is TGTGCCAGCAGCTCAATCAGGGGACCCACGACCCCAGAGGGGAGCGAGCAGTACTTC. Using reference TRBV5-6 and TRBJ2-7 for the parts outside the CDR3, the full variable domain is DAGVTQSPTHLIKTRGQQVTLRCSPKSGHDTVSWYQQALGQGPQFIFQYYEEEERQRGNFPDRFSGHQFPNYSSELNVNALLLGDSALYLCASSSIRGPTTPEGSEQYFGPGTRLTVT.

The chain combines TRBV7-8 with TRBJ2-7; TRBD2 might be the D (7 bases). CDR3 size: 15 residues. V lost 4 bases, J lost 6 bases, and 19 bases lay in between. Germline V gene lookup returns CDR1 SGHVS and CDR2 FQNEAQ. CDR3 sequence reads: CASSSYGGTPGEQYF. The CDR3 DNA is TGTGCCAGCAGCTCCTACGGGGGGACACCGGGCGAGCAGTACTTC.